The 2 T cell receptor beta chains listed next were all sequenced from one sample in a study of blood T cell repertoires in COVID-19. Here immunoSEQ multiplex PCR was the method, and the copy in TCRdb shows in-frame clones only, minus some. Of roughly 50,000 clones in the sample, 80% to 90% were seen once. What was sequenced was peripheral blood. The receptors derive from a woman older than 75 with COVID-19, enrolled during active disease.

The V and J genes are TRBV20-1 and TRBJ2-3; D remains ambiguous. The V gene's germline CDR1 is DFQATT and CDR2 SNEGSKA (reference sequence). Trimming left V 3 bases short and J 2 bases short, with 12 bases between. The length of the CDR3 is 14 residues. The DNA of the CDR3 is TGCAGTGCTAGTTTATCGGGTCCCACAGATACGCAGTATTTT. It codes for CSASLSGPTDTQYF.

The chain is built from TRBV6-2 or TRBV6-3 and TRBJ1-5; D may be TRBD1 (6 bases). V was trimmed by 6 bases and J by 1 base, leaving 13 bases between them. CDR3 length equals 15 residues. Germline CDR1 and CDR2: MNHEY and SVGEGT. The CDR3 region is CASSPGGGSNQPQHF. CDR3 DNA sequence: TGTGCCAGCAGCCCCGGTGGGGGCAGCAATCAGCCCCAGCATTTT.